This record looks at one T cell receptor beta chain sequence and its context. This entry belongs to a study of blood T cell repertoires in COVID-19. Overall study context: COVID-19 samples from acute and convalescent phases originated in the United States, Italy and Spain.

Germline loops: CDR1 LNHDA, CDR2 SQIVND (reference sequence). The length of the CDR3 is 13 residues. Trimming cost V 9 bases and J 6 bases; bases outside gene matches: 8. In the original workflow: Reference gene primers were amplified, and this amplification served to estimate nucleated cell counts. Profiled with immunoSEQ multiplex PCR; TCRdb holds only in-frame clones, not every one. The V and J calls and clone size are taken from that table; D and trimming were inferred from the DNA. The data show 100,000 to 110,000 clones, almost 80% seen once. This receptor was identified in a woman aged 70-85 years with acute or convalescent COVID-19. The sequenced sample consisted of peripheral blood. This chain joins TRBV19 and TRBJ2-7; 10 nucleotides agree with TRBD1. CDR3 DNA sequence: TGTGCCAGCCGGGACAGGGGACTACGCGAGCAGTACTTC. This sequence encodes CASRDRGLREQYF.